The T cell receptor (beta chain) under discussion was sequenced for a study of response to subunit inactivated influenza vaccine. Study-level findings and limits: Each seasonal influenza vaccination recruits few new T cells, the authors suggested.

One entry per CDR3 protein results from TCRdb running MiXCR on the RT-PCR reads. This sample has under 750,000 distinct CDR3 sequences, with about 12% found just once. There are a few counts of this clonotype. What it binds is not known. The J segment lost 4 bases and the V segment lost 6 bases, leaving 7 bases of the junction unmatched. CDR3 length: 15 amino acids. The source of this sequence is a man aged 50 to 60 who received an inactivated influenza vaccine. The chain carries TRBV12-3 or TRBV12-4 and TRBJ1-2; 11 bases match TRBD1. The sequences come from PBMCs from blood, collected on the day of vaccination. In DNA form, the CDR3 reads TGTGCCAGCAGATATGGGACAGGGGGTAGCTATGGCTACACCTTC. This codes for CASRYGTGGSYGYTF.